Following are 2 T cell receptor beta chains from one sample sequenced in a study of radiation and T cells in renal cell carcinoma. Clones were read by immunoSEQ multiplex PCR, and TCRdb kept only the in-frame ones, dropping some. This table has roughly 49,000 clones, roughly 80% appearing once. Documented time point: blood 2 weeks post-SBRT. Treatment in this sample: 15 Gy SBRT to primary tumor, nephrectomy 4 weeks later. Sequencing used blood, obtained from a patient whose treatment included radiotherapy and nephrectomy. Receptors originate from a woman in her seventies with renal cell carcinoma.

The gene calls are TRBV5-1 and TRBJ1-6; TRBD1 aligns across 8 bases. The V segment lost 4 bases and the J segment 7 bases; nucleotides outside the gene matches: 7. Germline V gene sequence: CDR1 SGHRS, CDR2 YFSETQ. This CDR3 spans 15 amino acids. The CDR3 DNA follows: TGCGCCAGCAGCCAAGGACAGGGACGAAATTCACCCCTCCACTTT. Translating gives CASSQGQGRNSPLHF.

V and J are TRBV5-1 and TRBJ2-3; possible D gene TRBD2, 5 bases. The length of the CDR3 is 15 residues. Trimming removed 4 bases from V and 2 bases from J, with 14 bases in between. Germline CDR1 reads SGHRS; CDR2 reads YFSETQ. The CDR3, as DNA: TGCGCCAGCAGCCCAGGAGGACTCCACACAGATACGCAGTATTTT. Amino acid sequence: CASSPGGLHTDTQYF. Full variable domain (rest looked up from reference TRBV5-1 and TRBJ2-3): KAGVTQTPRYLIKTRGQQVTLSCSPISGHRSVSWYQQTPGQGLQFLFEYFSETQRNKGNFPGRFSGRQFSNSRSEMNVSTLELGDSALYLCASSPGGLHTDTQYFGPGTRLTVL.